This entry lists 3 T cell receptor beta chains sequenced from one sample in a study of beta chain features in type 1 diabetes. TCRB transcripts that were expressed got sequenced, as all of the isolated RNA had been reverse transcribed. Generated by immunoSEQ multiplex PCR, the TCRdb table keeps only in-frame clones and is missing some. The sample yields more than 95,000 clones, 17% seen once. General observations from the study: Type 1 diabetes patients showed a moderate but significant shortening of TCRB CDR3s in all four CD4+ subsets.

These TCRs are of unknown antigen specificity. The sequenced material came from central memory CD4+ T cells from blood. These receptors all stem from a man aged 18 to 29 with type 1 diabetes.

This clone was observed at least ten times. The chain carries TRBV18 and TRBJ2-6; D perhaps matches TRBD2 (5 bases). The V gene lost 3 bases and the J gene lost 1 base, with 7 bases spanning the gap. Germline V gene lookup returns CDR1 KGHSH and CDR2 LQKENI. The CDR3 runs 15 residues. The CDR3 nucleotides read TGTGCCAGCTCACCCTCGGGGTCTGGGGCCAACGTCCTGACTTTC. This sequence encodes CASSPSGSGANVLTF.

This clone was observed a handful of times. The J gene is TRBJ2-7, the V gene TRBV30, with D uncertain. Germline V CDR1 and CDR2: GTSNPN, SVGIG (reference sequence). The CDR3 has 11 amino acids. V dropped 5 bases and J dropped 5 bases, with 10 bases sitting between them. CDR3 region: CAWGLGHEQYF. Written as DNA, the CDR3 is TGTGCCTGGGGGCTAGGCCACGAGCAGTACTTC.

There are a few counts of this clone. This chain links TRBV5-1 with TRBJ2-1; 8 bases fit TRBD2. Germline V gives CDR1 SGHRS, CDR2 YFSETQ. This CDR3 comprises 15 residues. With V trimmed by 1 base and J by 2 bases, 2 bases remained unmatched. In DNA, the CDR3 is TGCGCCAGCAGCTTGCTCGGGGGGGCCTACAATGAGCAGTTCTTC. Translating it yields CASSLLGGAYNEQFF.